This entry lists 23 T cell receptor beta chains sequenced from one sample in a study of T cell responses to AZD1222 COVID-19 vaccine. Repertoires were generated with immunoSEQ multiplex PCR, while TCRdb's copy carries only in-frame clones and drops some. The profile shows 130,000 or so clones, about 82% of them singletons. Sequenced material: peripheral blood, taken on day 0 of AZD1222 vaccination. The origin of the receptors is an adult in good health.

The chain is built from TRBV7-2 and TRBJ1-1; possibly TRBD1 for D (5 bases). From germline, CDR1 is SGHTA and CDR2 FQGNSA. The V end was cut by 1 base, the J end by 12 bases, with 18 bases between. The CDR3 extends over 14 amino acids. The CDR3 loop is CASSLGGAPAGSFF. CDR3 DNA: TGTGCCAGCAGCTTAGGAGGGGCCCCCGCTGGCTCTTTCTTT.

The V gene is TRBV28, the J gene TRBJ1-1; D is ambiguous. CDR1 and CDR2 from the germline V gene are MDHEN and SYDVKM. This CDR3 spans 14 amino acids. Between the trimmed V and J ends, which lost 3 bases and 1 base, there was a span of 9 bases. The chain's CDR3 is CASSFRPSNTEAFF. As DNA, the CDR3 is TGTGCCAGCAGTTTTAGGCCGTCGAACACTGAAGCTTTCTTT.

V gene TRBV6-5 combines with J gene TRBJ1-1; D is ambiguous. Trimming cost V 5 bases and J 1 base, with 8 bases left between them. The CDR3 spans 13 residues. Per the germline V gene, CDR1 is MNHEY and CDR2 is SVGAGI. This CDR3 is CASSKTRNTEAFF. For the CDR3, the DNA is TGTGCCAGCAGTAAAACAAGGAACACTGAAGCTTTCTTT.

In this sample, this clone turned up a few times. V is TRBV11-2 and J is TRBJ1-2; 7 bases map to TRBD1. CDR1 SGHAT and CDR2 FQNNGV come from the germline V gene. This CDR3 is built from 16 residues. V lost 5 bases and J lost 3; bases outside the gene matches: 12. CDR3 nucleotides: TGTGCCAGCAGCCGCCGCACAGGGGAGGGCTACTATGGCTACACCTTC. It codes for CASSRRTGEGYYGYTF.

This chain joins TRBV19 and TRBJ2-1; 9 bases map to TRBD2. The germline gives CDR1 LNHDA, CDR2 SQIVND (reference sequence). V was pared by 10 bases and J by 0 bases, with 7 bases of the junction left unmatched. This CDR3 spans 15 amino acids. The CDR3 protein is CATSSGVSSYNEQFF. DNA for the CDR3: TGTGCCACATCTAGCGGGGTAAGCTCCTACAATGAGCAGTTCTTC.

The rearrangement joins TRBV21-1 to TRBJ1-2. TRBV21-1 is a listed pseudogene. This CDR3 contains 15 residues. This chain's CDR3 is CASSKNAAASYGYTF. Written as DNA, the CDR3 is TGTGCCAGCAGCAAAAACGCGGCAGCTTCCTATGGCTACACCTTC.

The chain's CDR3 is CASSYGSGLSRETQYF. The CDR3 nucleotides are TGTGCCAGCAGTTATGGATCCGGACTTTCAAGGGAGACCCAGTACTTC. This chain links TRBV6-2 or TRBV6-3 with TRBJ2-5; TRBD2 is a possible D gene (5 bases). V dropped 3 bases and J dropped 5 bases, with 19 bases sitting between them. CDR1 is MNHEY, CDR2 SVGEGT, per germline. There are 16 residues in the CDR3.

The rearrangement uses TRBV4-3 and TRBJ2-7; 9 bases fit TRBD1. CDR1 is LGHNA and CDR2 is YSLEER in the germline V gene. The V gene end was trimmed by 1 base and the J gene end by 4 bases; junction bases not matched to a gene: 8. The length of the CDR3 is 16 residues. CDR3 protein: CASSQGAGTGTYEQYF. As DNA, the CDR3 is TGCGCCAGCAGCCAAGGTGCCGGGACAGGGACGTACGAGCAGTACTTC.

This chain links TRBV9 with TRBJ1-1, with D unclear. The CDR3 runs to 13 residues. The V end was cut by 0 bases, the J end by 0 bases, with 3 bases between. Per germline, CDR1 SGDLS and CDR2 YYNGEE. CDR3 bases: TGTGCCAGCAGCGTAGTGTTGAACACTGAAGCTTTCTTT. Protein product: CASSVVLNTEAFF. The full variable domain, with the rest looked up from reference TRBV9 and TRBJ1-1, is DSGVTQTPKHLITATGQRVTLRCSPRSGDLSVYWYQQSLDQGLQFLIQYYNGEERAKGNILERFSAQQFPDLHSELNLSSLELGDSALYFCASSVVLNTEAFFGQGTRLTVV.

The rearrangement uses TRBV5-5 and TRBJ2-3; D is perhaps TRBD2 (5 bases). Germline-derived CDR1 and CDR2 are SGHKS and YYEKEE (reference sequence). The CDR3 contains 15 residues. V shed 4 bases and J shed 0 bases, with 12 bases lying between them. The CDR3 loop is CASSPRGPSTDTQYF. In DNA, the CDR3 is TGTGCCAGCAGCCCCCGAGGGCCTAGCACAGATACGCAGTATTTT.

The DNA for the CDR3 is TGTGCCATCAGTGGACAGGGGGCCTCCTACAATGAGCAGTTCTTC. This codes for CAISGQGASYNEQFF. The rearrangement links TRBV10-3 to TRBJ2-1, with TRBD1 matching over 10 bases. Looked up from germline, CDR1 is ENHRY and CDR2 is SYGVKD. The CDR3 consists of 15 residues. J gave up 0 bases and V 4 bases, and 0 bases lay outside the gene matches.

The chain is built from TRBV6-2 or TRBV6-3 and TRBJ1-2; D uncertain. CDR1 and CDR2 (germline): MNHEY, SVGEGT. Trimming stripped 6 bases from V and 4 bases from J, with 12 bases between. There are 13 residues in the CDR3. The CDR3 sequence is CASSPLDGYGYTF. In nucleotides, the CDR3 is TGTGCCAGCAGCCCGCTAGACGGCTATGGCTACACCTTC.

V and J are TRBV11-2 and TRBJ2-7; 9 positions match TRBD1. This CDR3 region has 15 residues. CDR1 and CDR2 (germline): SGHAT, FQNNGV. Trimming cost V 1 base and J 2 bases; bases outside gene matches: 3. The CDR3 sequence: CASSLGQGETYEQYF. The CDR3 nucleotides read TGTGCCAGCAGCTTAGGACAGGGGGAAACCTACGAGCAGTACTTC.

J is TRBJ1-5 and V is TRBV6-5; D possibly corresponds to TRBD1 (6 bases). This CDR3 spans 14 amino acids. With 5 bases removed from V and 3 bases from J, the gap between germline ends came to 11 bases. Germline CDR1 MNHEY, CDR2 SVGAGI. This CDR3 reads CASSIRGANQPQHF. DNA of the CDR3: TGTGCCAGCAGTATTAGGGGGGCCAATCAGCCCCAGCATTTT.

The chain combines TRBV7-3 with TRBJ2-1; possibly TRBD2 for D (7 bases). The germline CDR1 and CDR2 sequences are SGHTA and FQGTGA. Trimming left V 5 bases short and J 8 bases short, with 16 bases between. The CDR3 spans 14 residues. CDR3 sequence reads: CASSPWGGRDEQFF. The CDR3 nucleotides read TGTGCCAGCAGCCCGTGGGGGGGCCGCGATGAGCAGTTCTTC.

The chain uses TRBV20-1 and TRBJ2-3; D is unclear. In germline, CDR1 is DFQATT, CDR2 SNEGSKA (reference sequence). V was shortened by 3 bases and J by 0 bases, with 4 bases between the two germline ends. This CDR3 region has 12 residues. The CDR3 protein is CSASNSTDTQYF. CDR3 DNA: TGCAGTGCTAGTAATAGCACAGATACGCAGTATTTT.

V is TRBV30 and J is TRBJ1-2; no clear D. Germline V gene lookup returns CDR1 GTSNPN and CDR2 SVGIG (reference sequence). The CDR3 totals 11 residues. V was clipped by 4 bases and J by 2 bases, with 5 bases between them. This chain's CDR3 is CAWTANYGYTF. CDR3 DNA: TGTGCCTGGACAGCCAACTATGGCTACACCTTC.

The CDR3 spells CASSRAGAEQFF. CDR3 nucleotide sequence: TGTGCCAGCAGTAGAGCGGGAGCTGAGCAGTTCTTC. The chain has TRBV7-3 and TRBJ2-1; 8 bases line up with TRBD2. Germline CDR1 reads SGHTA; CDR2 reads FQGTGA. The ends lost 6 bases at V and 9 bases at J; junction bases unmatched: 4. The CDR3 is made up of 12 amino acids.

The rearrangement joins TRBV6-2 or TRBV6-3 to TRBJ1-2; unclear D gene. The V and J ends lost 4 bases and 0 bases respectively, with 12 bases between them. Germline V gives CDR1 MNHEY, CDR2 SVGEGT. This CDR3 is 15 amino acids long. The CDR3 DNA reads as TGTGCCAGCAGTTCCTTGACCGACGCTAACTATGGCTACACCTTC. Protein product: CASSSLTDANYGYTF.

The J gene is TRBJ2-7, the V gene TRBV7-2, with 8 bases identical to TRBD1. Germline trimming cut 5 bases from V and 6 bases from J; bases unmatched to any gene: 12. The length of the CDR3 is 15 residues. The germline gives CDR1 SGHTA, CDR2 FQGNSA. CDR3 sequence reads: CASSVRGQGSGEQYF. The CDR3 bases are TGTGCCAGCAGCGTTCGCGGACAGGGAAGTGGCGAGCAGTACTTC.

The genes are TRBV4-3 and TRBJ2-7; a weak D match, TRBD1 (5 bases). Trimming pared 0 bases from V and 3 bases from J, leaving 6 bases between. Germline assignment: CDR1 LGHNA and CDR2 YSLEER. CDR3 size: 13 residues. CDR3 bases: TGCGCCAGCAGCCAAGATCAGGGCTACGAGCAGTACTTC. Encoded protein: CASSQDQGYEQYF.

Concerning this clone: The junction and the germline gene differ at one end; a read error may be behind it. The rearrangement uses TRBV5-8 and TRBJ1-2; 8 bases align to TRBD1. CDR1 SGHTS and CDR2 YDEGEE come from the germline V gene. This CDR3 spans 15 amino acids. The chain's CDR3 is CASTLGNRQGFGYTF. CDR3 nucleotide sequence: TGTGCCAGCACCTTGGGAAACCGACAGGGGTTTGGCTACACCTTC.

The V call is TRBV9, the J call TRBJ1-1, with D hard to call. The CDR3 runs 15 residues. With 0 bases removed from V and 0 bases from J, the gap between germline ends came to 9 bases. Germline CDR1 SGDLS, CDR2 YYNGEE. In DNA, the CDR3 is TGTGCCAGCAGCGTAGCTGGGGTACTGAACACTGAAGCTTTCTTT. It specifies CASSVAGVLNTEAFF.